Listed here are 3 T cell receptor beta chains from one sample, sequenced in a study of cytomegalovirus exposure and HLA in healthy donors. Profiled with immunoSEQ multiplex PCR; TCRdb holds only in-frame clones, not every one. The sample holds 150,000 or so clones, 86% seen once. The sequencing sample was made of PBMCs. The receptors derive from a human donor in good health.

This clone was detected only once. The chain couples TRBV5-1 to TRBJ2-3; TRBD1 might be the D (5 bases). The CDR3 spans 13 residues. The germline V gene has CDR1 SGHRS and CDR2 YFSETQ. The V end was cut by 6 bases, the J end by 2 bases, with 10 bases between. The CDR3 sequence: CASTRQSTDTQYF. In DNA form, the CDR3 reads TGCGCCAGCACCCGACAGTCCACAGATACGCAGTATTTT. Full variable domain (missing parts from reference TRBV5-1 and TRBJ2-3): KAGVTQTPRYLIKTRGQQVTLSCSPISGHRSVSWYQQTPGQGLQFLFEYFSETQRNKGNFPGRFSGRQFSNSRSEMNVSTLELGDSALYLCASTRQSTDTQYFGPGTRLTVL.

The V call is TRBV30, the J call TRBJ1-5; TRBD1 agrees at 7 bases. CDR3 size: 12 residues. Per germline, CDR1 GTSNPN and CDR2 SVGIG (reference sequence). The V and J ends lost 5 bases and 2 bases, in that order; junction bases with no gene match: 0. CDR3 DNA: TGTGCCTGGGGGACAGGCAATCAGCCCCAGCATTTT. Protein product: CAWGTGNQPQHF.

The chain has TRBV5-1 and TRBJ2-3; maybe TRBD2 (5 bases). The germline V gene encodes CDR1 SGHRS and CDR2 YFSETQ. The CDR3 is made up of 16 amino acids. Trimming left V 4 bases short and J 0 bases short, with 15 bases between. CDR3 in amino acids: CASSTYGRTSTDTQYF. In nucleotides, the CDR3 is TGCGCCAGCAGCACCTACGGGCGGACTAGCACAGATACGCAGTATTTT.